Ten or more counts support the clone carrying this T cell receptor (beta chain). This CDR3 contains 15 residues. Germline values: CDR1 MNHEY, CDR2 SVGAGI. Trimming at V came to 5 bases and at J to 1 base, leaving 6 bases not matched to a gene. One entry per CDR3 protein, called by TCRdb with MiXCR from the RT-PCR reads. The data hold hundreds of thousands of distinct CDR3 sequences, with around 14% observed a single time. The material sequenced was memory CD4+ T cells from blood. The sequence came from a female donor in good health, serving as a healthy control. This sequence joins TRBV6-5 and TRBJ1-1; 8 bases align to TRBD1. The CDR3 reads CASSPPGTGNTEAFF. DNA of the CDR3: TGTGCCAGCAGTCCGCCCGGGACAGGGAACACTGAAGCTTTCTTT.